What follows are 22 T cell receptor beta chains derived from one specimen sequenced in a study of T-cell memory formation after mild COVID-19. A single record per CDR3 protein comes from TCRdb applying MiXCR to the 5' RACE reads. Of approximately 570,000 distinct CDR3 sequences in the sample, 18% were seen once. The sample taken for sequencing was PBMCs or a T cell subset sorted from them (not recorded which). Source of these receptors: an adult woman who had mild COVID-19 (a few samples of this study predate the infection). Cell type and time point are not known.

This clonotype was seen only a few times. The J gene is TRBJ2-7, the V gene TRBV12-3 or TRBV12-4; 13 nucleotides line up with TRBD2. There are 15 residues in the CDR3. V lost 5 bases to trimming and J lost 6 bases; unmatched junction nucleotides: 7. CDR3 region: CASSHGLAGASEQYF. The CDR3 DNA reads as TGTGCCAGCAGTCATGGACTAGCGGGAGCGTCCGAGCAGTACTTC.

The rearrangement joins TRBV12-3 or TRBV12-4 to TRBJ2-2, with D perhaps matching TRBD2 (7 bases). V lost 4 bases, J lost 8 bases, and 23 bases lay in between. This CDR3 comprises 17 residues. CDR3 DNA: TGTGCCAGCAGTTCTCTGGTTGCAGGGGAGGGGTTAGGGGAGCTGTTTTTT. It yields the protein CASSSLVAGEGLGELFF.

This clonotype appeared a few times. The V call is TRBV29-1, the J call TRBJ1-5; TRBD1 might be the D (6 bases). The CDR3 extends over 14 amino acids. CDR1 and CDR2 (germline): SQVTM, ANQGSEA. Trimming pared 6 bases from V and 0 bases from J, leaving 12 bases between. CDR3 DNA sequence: TGCAGCGTCCGGGGGGCGAATAGCAATCAGCCCCAGCATTTT. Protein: CSVRGANSNQPQHF.

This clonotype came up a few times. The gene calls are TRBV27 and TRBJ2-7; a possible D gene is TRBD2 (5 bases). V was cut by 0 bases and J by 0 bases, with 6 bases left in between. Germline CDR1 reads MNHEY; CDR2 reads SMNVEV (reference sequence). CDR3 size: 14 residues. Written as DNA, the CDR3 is TGTGCCAGCAGTTTATCCGGGGTCTCCTACGAGCAGTACTTC. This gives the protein CASSLSGVSYEQYF.

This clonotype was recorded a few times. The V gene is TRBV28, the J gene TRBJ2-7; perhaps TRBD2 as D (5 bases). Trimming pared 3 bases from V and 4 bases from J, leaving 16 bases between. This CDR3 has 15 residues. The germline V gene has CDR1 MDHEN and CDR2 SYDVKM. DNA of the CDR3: TGTGCCAGCAGTTTCTGGGCGGGCGACTCTTACGAGCAGTACTTC. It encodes CASSFWAGDSYEQYF.

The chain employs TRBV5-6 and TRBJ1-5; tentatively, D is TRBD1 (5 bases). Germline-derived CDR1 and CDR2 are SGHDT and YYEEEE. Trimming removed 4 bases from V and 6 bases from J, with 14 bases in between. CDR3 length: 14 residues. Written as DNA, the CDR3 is TGTGCCAGCAGCCTGACAGTGGATAGTCAGCCCCAGCATTTT. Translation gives CASSLTVDSQPQHF.

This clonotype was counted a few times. CDR3 bases: TGTGCCAGCAGCCTCTACAGGGGGCTAGCCACCGGGGAGCTGTTTTTT. It translates to CASSLYRGLATGELFF. The chain has TRBV7-2 and TRBJ2-2, with 9 bases identical to TRBD1. CDR3 length: 16 residues. Germline lookup yields CDR1 SGHTA and CDR2 FQGNSA. The V and J ends lost 5 bases and 4 bases, in that order; junction bases with no gene match: 8.

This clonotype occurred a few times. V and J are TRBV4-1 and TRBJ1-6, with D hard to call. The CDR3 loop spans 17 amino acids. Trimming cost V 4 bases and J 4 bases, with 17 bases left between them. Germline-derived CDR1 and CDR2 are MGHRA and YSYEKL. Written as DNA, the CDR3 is TGCGCCAGCAGCCTCACAAGATCAGGAGGATATAATTCACCCCTCCACTTT. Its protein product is CASSLTRSGGYNSPLHF.

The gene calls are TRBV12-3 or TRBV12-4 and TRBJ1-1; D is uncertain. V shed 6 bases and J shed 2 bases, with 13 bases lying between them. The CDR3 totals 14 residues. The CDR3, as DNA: TGTGCCAGCAGCCCAACGGGTTTCAACACTGAAGCTTTCTTT. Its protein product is CASSPTGFNTEAFF.

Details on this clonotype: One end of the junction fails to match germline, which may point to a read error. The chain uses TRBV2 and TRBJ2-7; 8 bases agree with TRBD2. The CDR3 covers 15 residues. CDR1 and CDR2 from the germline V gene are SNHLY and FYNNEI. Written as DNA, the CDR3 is TGTGCCAGCAGTGAAACCGGGACTAGTACCTACGAGAAGTACTTC. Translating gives CASSETGTSTYEKYF.

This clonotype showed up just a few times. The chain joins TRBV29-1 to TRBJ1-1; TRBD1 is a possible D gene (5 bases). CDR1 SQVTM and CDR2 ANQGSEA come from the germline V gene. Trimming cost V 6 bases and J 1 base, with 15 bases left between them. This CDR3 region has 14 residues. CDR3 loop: CSVELWGSNTEAFF. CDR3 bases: TGCAGCGTCGAGCTGTGGGGGTCGAACACTGAAGCTTTCTTT. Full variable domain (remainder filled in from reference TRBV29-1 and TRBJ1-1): SAVISQKPSRDICQRGTSLTIQCQVDSQVTMMFWYRQQPGQSLTLIATANQGSEATYESGFVIDKFPISRPNLTFSTLTVSNMSPEDSSIYLCSVELWGSNTEAFFGQGTRLTVV.

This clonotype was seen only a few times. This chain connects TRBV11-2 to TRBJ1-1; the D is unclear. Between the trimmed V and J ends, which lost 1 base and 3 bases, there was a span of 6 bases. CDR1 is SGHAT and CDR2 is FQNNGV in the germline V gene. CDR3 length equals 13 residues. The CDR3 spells CASSLGTYTEAFF. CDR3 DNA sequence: TGTGCCAGCAGCTTAGGCACCTACACTGAAGCTTTCTTT.

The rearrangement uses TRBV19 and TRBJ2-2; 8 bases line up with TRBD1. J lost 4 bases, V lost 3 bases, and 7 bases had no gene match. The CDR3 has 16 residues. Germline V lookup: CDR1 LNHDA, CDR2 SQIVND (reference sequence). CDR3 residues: CASSIGPTGATGELFF. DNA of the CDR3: TGTGCCAGTAGTATCGGACCGACAGGGGCCACCGGGGAGCTGTTTTTT.

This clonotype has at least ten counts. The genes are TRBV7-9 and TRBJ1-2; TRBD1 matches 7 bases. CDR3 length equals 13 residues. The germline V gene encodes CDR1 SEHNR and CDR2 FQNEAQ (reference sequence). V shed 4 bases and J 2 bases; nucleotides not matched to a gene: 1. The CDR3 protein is CASSSTGNYGYTF. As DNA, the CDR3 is TGTGCCAGCAGCTCGACAGGGAACTATGGCTACACCTTC.

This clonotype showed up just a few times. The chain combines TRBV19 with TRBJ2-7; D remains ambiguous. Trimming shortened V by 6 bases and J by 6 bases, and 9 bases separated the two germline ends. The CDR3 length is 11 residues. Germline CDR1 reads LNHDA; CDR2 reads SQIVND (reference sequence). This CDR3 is CASRKGFEQYF. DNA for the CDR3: TGTGCCAGTAGAAAGGGCTTCGAGCAGTACTTC. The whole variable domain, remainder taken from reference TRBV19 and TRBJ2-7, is DGGITQSPKYLFRKEGQNVTLSCEQNLNHDAMYWYRQDPGQGLRLIYYSQIVNDFQKGDIAEGYSVSREKKESFPLTVTSAQKNPTAFYLCASRKGFEQYFGPGTRLTVT.

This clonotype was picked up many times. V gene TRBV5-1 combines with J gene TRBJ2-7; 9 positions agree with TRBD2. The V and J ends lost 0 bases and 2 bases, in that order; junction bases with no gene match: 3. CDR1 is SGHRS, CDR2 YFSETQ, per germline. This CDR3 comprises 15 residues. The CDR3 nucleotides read TGCGCCAGCAGCTTGGACCCTAGCGGGGCCTACGAGCAGTACTTC. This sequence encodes CASSLDPSGAYEQYF. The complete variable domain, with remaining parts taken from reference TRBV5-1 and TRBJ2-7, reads KAGVTQTPRYLIKTRGQQVTLSCSPISGHRSVSWYQQTPGQGLQFLFEYFSETQRNKGNFPGRFSGRQFSNSRSEMNVSTLELGDSALYLCASSLDPSGAYEQYFGPGTRLTVT.

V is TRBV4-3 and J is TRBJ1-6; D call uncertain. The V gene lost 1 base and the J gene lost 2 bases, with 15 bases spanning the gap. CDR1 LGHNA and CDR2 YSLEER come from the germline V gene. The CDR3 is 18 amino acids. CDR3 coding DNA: TGCGCCAGCAGCCAAGTTGTGGGTTTGAGCACCTATAATTCACCCCTCCACTTT. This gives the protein CASSQVVGLSTYNSPLHF.

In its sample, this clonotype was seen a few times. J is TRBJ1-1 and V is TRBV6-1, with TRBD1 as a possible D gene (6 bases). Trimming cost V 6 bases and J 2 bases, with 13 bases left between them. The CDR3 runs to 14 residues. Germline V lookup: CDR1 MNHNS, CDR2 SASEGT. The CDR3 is CASRMTGSNTEAFF. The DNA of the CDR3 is TGTGCCAGCAGAATGACAGGAAGTAACACTGAAGCTTTCTTT.

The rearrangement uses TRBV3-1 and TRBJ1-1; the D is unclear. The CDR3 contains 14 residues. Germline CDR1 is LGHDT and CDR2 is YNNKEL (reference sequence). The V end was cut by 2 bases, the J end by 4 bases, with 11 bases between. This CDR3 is CASSQPSGGTEAFF. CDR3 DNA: TGTGCCAGCAGCCAACCATCGGGAGGCACTGAAGCTTTCTTT.

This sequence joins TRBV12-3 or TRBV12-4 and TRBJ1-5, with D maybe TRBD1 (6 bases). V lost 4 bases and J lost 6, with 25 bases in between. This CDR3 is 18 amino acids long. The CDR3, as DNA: TGTGCCAGCAGTTCGAGCAGAGCAAGTACGACAGGCAGTCAGCCCCAGCATTTT. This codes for CASSSSRASTTGSQPQHF.

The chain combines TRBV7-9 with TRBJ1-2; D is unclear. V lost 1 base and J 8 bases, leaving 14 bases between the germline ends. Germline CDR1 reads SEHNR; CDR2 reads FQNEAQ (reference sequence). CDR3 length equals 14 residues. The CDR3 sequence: CASSLDSQGGGYTF. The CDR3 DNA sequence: TGTGCCAGCAGCTTAGACTCACAAGGTGGGGGCTACACCTTC.

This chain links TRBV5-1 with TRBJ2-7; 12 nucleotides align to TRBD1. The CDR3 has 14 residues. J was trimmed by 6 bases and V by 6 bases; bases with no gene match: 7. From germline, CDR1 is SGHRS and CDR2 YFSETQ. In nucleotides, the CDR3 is TGCGCCAGCACCCCCGGGACAGGGGGCTTCGAGCAGTACTTC. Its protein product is CASTPGTGGFEQYF.